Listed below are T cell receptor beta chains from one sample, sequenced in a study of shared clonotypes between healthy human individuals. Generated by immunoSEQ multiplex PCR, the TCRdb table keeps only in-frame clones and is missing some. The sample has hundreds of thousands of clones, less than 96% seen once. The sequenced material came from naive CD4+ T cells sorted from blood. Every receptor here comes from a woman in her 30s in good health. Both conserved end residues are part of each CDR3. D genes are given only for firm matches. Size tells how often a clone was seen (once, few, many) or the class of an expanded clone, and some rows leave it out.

TGTGCCAGCAGCGAAATTAGCGACGCTGAGCAGTTCTTC	CASSEISDAEQFF	.	TRBV7-9	TRBJ2-1	.
TGCGCCAGCAGTCAACAAAGACTAGCGGTCCTCCAAGAGACCCAGTACTTC	CASSQQRLAVLQETQYF	.	TRBV23-1	TRBJ2-5	TRBD2
TGTGCCAGCGCCCAGACCTCTGGAAACACCATATATTTT	CASAQTSGNTIYF	once	TRBV6-6	TRBJ1-3	.
TGTGCCAGCAGTTTCAGGTCCAGGGGCGTAGGTGAAAAACTGTTTTTT	CASSFRSRGVGEKLFF	.	TRBV28	TRBJ1-4	.
TGCAGCGTTGAAACGTATCTTAAACGGGTCCCTCCCCCGCCCGAGCAGTTCTTC	CSVETYLKRVPPPPEQFF	.	TRBV29-1	TRBJ2-1	.
TGTGCCAGCAGCTTAGCTATACTGTCAGATACGCAGTATTTT	CASSLAILSDTQYF	.	TRBV7-6	TRBJ2-3	.
TGTGCCAGCAGTACTGCGGGGGGTGGCTACACCTTC	CASSTAGGGYTF	.	TRBV27	TRBJ1-2	.
TGTGCCAGTAGCACAGGGGTAAGGAACGAGCAGTACTTC	CASSTGVRNEQYF	.	TRBV19	TRBJ2-7	TRBD1
TGCGCCAGCAGCCGCAAGTTAGCGGGAGAGGGGGACACCGGGGAGCTGTTTTTT	CASSRKLAGEGDTGELFF	.	TRBV4-1	TRBJ2-2	TRBD2
TGTGCCAGCAGCTTGGAGAGCGGGGTCCTAGATACGCAGTATTTT	CASSLESGVLDTQYF	.	TRBV5-3	TRBJ2-3	TRBD2
TGTGCCAGCAGTCCTAGCGGGAGCCCCTACAATGAGCAGTTCTTC	CASSPSGSPYNEQFF	.	TRBV28	TRBJ2-1	TRBD2
TGTGCCAGCAGCTTGGCATTAGGTCGAGATACGCAGTATTTT	CASSLALGRDTQYF	.	TRBV7-8	TRBJ2-3	.
TGTGCCAGCAGTTTTGAGGGGATGGGCCATGAGCAGTTCTTC	CASSFEGMGHEQFF	.	TRBV28	TRBJ2-1	.
TGTGCCAGCTCACCAACACGTCCCGGGACAGGGACTAACACTGAAGCTTTCTTT	CASSPTRPGTGTNTEAFF	once	TRBV18	TRBJ1-1	TRBD1
TGTGCCACCAGCAGAGAGAGGGAACTAGCGGGCCATGAGCAGTTCTTC	CATSRERELAGHEQFF	.	TRBV15	TRBJ2-1	TRBD2
TGTGCCAGCAGCTTGAATCCCGGTCCTTATGGCTACACCTTC	CASSLNPGPYGYTF	.	TRBV7-2	TRBJ1-2	.
TGTGCCAGCAGTCCCCAATTTGGGGTCGGGGCCAACGTCCTGACTTTC	CASSPQFGVGANVLTF	.	TRBV28	TRBJ2-6	.
TGCGCCAGCAGTGAACTTGGTTTATCGGGAGATACGCAGTATTTT	CASSELGLSGDTQYF	.	TRBV10-1	TRBJ2-3	.
TGTGCCAGCAGCGCCACCACAGATACGCAGTATTTT	CASSATTDTQYF	.	TRBV7-9	TRBJ2-3	.
TGTGCCAGCAGCTTGCATACAGGGTGGGCTGGGGCCAACGTCCTGACTTTC	CASSLHTGWAGANVLTF	once	TRBV5-5	TRBJ2-6	.
TGTGCCAGCAGGGGGGGATATAAGCAGTACTTC	CASRGGYKQYF	.	TRBV2	TRBJ2-5	.
TGTGCCAGCAGTACCGGCGGGAGATCGAACACTGAAGCTTTCTTT	CASSTGGRSNTEAFF	.	TRBV6-5	TRBJ1-1	.
TGTGCCAGCAGCTTGCAGGGGGCGACTTCCTTTTATTACGACGAGCAGTACTTC	CASSLQGATSFYYDEQYF	.	TRBV5-4	TRBJ2-7	TRBD1
TGTGCCAGCAGATACATGACAGGGTCGGGTGGAAACACCATATATTTT	CASRYMTGSGGNTIYF	.	TRBV2	TRBJ1-3	TRBD1
TGCGCCAGCAGCCTTGTCCCGGGGACTAGCGGGACCACAGATACGCAGTATTTT	CASSLVPGTSGTTDTQYF	.	TRBV4-1	TRBJ2-3	TRBD2
TGTGCCATCAACCTAGGTAACCGGTATGGCTACACCTTC	CAINLGNRYGYTF	.	TRBV10-3	TRBJ1-2	.
TGTGCCAGCAGTCCCGACAGAAATTCACCCCTCCACTTT	CASSPDRNSPLHF	.	TRBV28	TRBJ1-6	.
TGTGCCAGCAGCTTTTGGGCACAGGATGTCGATCAGCCCCAGCATTTT	CASSFWAQDVDQPQHF	.	TRBV4-2	TRBJ1-5	.
TGTGCCAGCAGTGAAGAGGGCGAAAAACTGTTTTTT	CASSEEGEKLFF	.	TRBV2	TRBJ1-4	.
TGTGCCAGCAGTGAAGATCAAGGTTGGGATCAGCCCCAGCATTTT	CASSEDQGWDQPQHF	.	TRBV6-1	TRBJ1-5	.
TGTGCCAGCAGTTTGAGCCCCCGGCGGGACGAGCAGTACTTC	CASSLSPRRDEQYF	.	TRBV7-9	TRBJ2-7	.
TGTGCCAGCTCACCGGACAGCAATGAGCAGTTCTTC	CASSPDSNEQFF	.	TRBV18	TRBJ2-1	.
TGTGCCAGCAGGGGAGCGGGAGGGCCCCCAGATACGCAGTATTTT	CASRGAGGPPDTQYF	.	TRBV28	TRBJ2-3	TRBD2
TGTGCTTACCGACGTGAAGATACGCAGTATTTT	CAYRREDTQYF	.	TRBV7-9	TRBJ2-3	.
TGTGCCAGCAGCCCCGGGCTAGCGGGAATCGACGAGCAGTACTTC	CASSPGLAGIDEQYF	.	TRBV9	TRBJ2-7	TRBD2
TGTGCCAGCAGCTCAGAATGGACAGGGCTAGGCTACACCTTC	CASSSEWTGLGYTF	.	TRBV5-4	TRBJ1-2	TRBD1
TGCGCCAGCAGCCTCGGGACAGGCAGTGATACGCAGTATTTT	CASSLGTGSDTQYF	.	TRBV4-1	TRBJ2-3	TRBD1
TGTGCCAGCTCACCACAGAACACAGATACGCAGTATTTT	CASSPQNTDTQYF	.	TRBV18	TRBJ2-3	.
TGTGCCAGTAGTGGTTATGGAAACACCATATATTTT	CASSGYGNTIYF	few	TRBV19	TRBJ1-3	.
TGTGCCAGCAGCGTAGGTGTTGCGGGAGGTGGCGAGACCCAGTACTTC	CASSVGVAGGGETQYF	once	TRBV9	TRBJ2-5	TRBD2
TGTGCCAGCAGTTCCCACAGGGTATCCTTAACCGCCGGCTACACCTTC	CASSSHRVSLTAGYTF	.	TRBV27	TRBJ1-2	.
TGCGCCAGCAGCTTGGATGGACAGCAGAACACTGAAGCTTTCTTT	CASSLDGQQNTEAFF	.	TRBV5-1	TRBJ1-1	.
TGCGCCAGCAGCTTGGTTCACAATGAGCAGTTCTTC	CASSLVHNEQFF	.	TRBV5-1	TRBJ2-1	.
TGTGCCAGTAGTTACGGTAGCGGGAGGATCTACGAGCAGTACTTC	CASSYGSGRIYEQYF	.	TRBV19	TRBJ2-7	TRBD2
TGTGCCAGCAGCTTGGGGCCCGTTAATGAAAAACTGTTTTTT	CASSLGPVNEKLFF	.	TRBV5-4	TRBJ1-4	.
TGTGCCAGCACCCTGGCGGACGGGACCTACGAGCAGTACTTC	CASTLADGTYEQYF	.	TRBV28	TRBJ2-7	.
TGTGCCAGCAGTTTGGGCCAGGGGCAAAAAGAGACCCAGTACTTC	CASSLGQGQKETQYF	once	TRBV28	TRBJ2-5	.
TGTGCCAGCAGCTTGGGGAGGGGGTCGGACGGCTACACCTTC	CASSLGRGSDGYTF	.	TRBV5-4	TRBJ1-2	.
TGTGCCAGCTCACCAACAGGGTTGGACACTGAAGCTTTCTTT	CASSPTGLDTEAFF	.	TRBV18	TRBJ1-1	.
TGCAGCGTACTATCTAATGAAAAACTGTTTTTT	CSVLSNEKLFF	.	TRBV29-1	TRBJ1-4	.
TGTGCCAGCACCCAGGGACTAGCGGAGACGGCCCAGTACTTC	CASTQGLAETAQYF	.	TRBV6-1	TRBJ2-5	TRBD2
TGCGCCAGCAGCCAACCTACATCGCCTGAAAAACTGTTTTTT	CASSQPTSPEKLFF	.	TRBV23-1	TRBJ1-4	.
TGCGCCAGCAGCTACTCGACGGGACCCACTAACTATGGCTACACCTTC	CASSYSTGPTNYGYTF	.	TRBV5-1	TRBJ1-2	.
TGTGCCCACGGGGTTAGCGCCCAAGAGACCCAGTACTTC	CAHGVSAQETQYF	.	TRBV30	TRBJ2-5	.
TGTGCCAGCAGTTTTCTGGGATTTGGGAACTACGAGCAGTACTTC	CASSFLGFGNYEQYF	.	TRBV27	TRBJ2-7	.
TGTGCCAGCAGTCCCCACCTGCCGGGGCGGAATCAGCCCCAGCATTTT	CASSPHLPGRNQPQHF	.	TRBV28	TRBJ1-5	.
TGTGCCAGCAGCCCCTTGGCGGAGGGCCTTGAGCAGTTCTTC	CASSPLAEGLEQFF	.	TRBV7-9	TRBJ2-1	.
TGTGCCAGCTCACCACCGACTAGCGGCTCCGAGCAGTACTTC	CASSPPTSGSEQYF	.	TRBV18	TRBJ2-7	TRBD2